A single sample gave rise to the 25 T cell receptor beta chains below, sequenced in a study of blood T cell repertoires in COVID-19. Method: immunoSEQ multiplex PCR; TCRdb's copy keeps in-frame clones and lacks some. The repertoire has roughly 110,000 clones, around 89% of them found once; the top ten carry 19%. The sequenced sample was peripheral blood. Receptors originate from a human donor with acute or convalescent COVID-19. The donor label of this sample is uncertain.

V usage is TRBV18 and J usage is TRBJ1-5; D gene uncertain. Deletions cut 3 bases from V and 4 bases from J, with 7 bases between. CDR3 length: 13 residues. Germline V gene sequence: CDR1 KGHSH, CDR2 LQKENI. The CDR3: CASSPGRNQPQHF. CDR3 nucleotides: TGTGCCAGCTCACCGGGCAGAAATCAGCCCCAGCATTTT.

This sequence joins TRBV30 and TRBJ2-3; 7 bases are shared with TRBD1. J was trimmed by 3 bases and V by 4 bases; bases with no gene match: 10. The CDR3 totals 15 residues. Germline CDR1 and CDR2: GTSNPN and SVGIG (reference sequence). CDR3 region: CAWTSQGRSTDTQYF. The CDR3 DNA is TGTGCCTGGACGTCACAGGGGCGAAGTACAGATACGCAGTATTTT.

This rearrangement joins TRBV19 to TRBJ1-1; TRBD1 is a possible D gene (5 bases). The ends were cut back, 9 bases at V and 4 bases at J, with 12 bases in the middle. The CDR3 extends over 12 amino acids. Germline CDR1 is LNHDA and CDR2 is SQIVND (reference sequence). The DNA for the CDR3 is TGTGCCAGCGGAGGGGAGGCCACTGAAGCTTTCTTT. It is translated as CASGGEATEAFF.

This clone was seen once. Here the CDR3 reads CSVYGQPSSYEQYF. The CDR3 DNA follows: TGCAGCGTTTACGGACAGCCAAGCTCCTACGAGCAGTACTTC. J is TRBJ2-7 and V is TRBV29-1; possibly TRBD1 for D (6 bases). This CDR3 is 14 amino acids long. Trimming removed 5 bases from V and 0 bases from J, with 14 bases in between. Germline V CDR1 and CDR2: SQVTM, ANQGSEA.

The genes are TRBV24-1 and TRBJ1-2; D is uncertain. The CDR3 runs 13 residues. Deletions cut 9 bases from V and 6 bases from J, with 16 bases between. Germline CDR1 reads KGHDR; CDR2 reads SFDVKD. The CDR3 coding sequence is TGTGCCACCCAAGATAACAATTTTGATGGCTACACCTTC. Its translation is CATQDNNFDGYTF.

The CDR3 region has the DNA TGTGCCAGCAGCTTAGGTGCGACTGACTCATCAGGGGCCAACGTCCTGACTTTC. Amino acids: CASSLGATDSSGANVLTF. J is TRBJ2-6 and V is TRBV7-8; D ambiguous. This CDR3 spans 18 amino acids. Germline assignment: CDR1 SGHVS and CDR2 FQNEAQ. V lost 1 base to trimming and J lost 4 bases, with 17 bases between them.

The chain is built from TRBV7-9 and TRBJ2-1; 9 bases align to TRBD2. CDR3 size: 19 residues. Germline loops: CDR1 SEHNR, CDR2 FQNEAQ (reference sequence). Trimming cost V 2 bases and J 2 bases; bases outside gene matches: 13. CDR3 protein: CASSLIYGSGSITYNEQFF. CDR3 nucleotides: TGTGCCAGCAGCTTAATCTACGGTAGCGGGAGTATAACCTACAATGAGCAGTTCTTC. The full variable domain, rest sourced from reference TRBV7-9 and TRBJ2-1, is DTGVSQNPRHKITKRGQNVTFRCDPISEHNRLYWYRQTLGQGPEFLTYFQNEAQLEKSRLLSDRFSAERPKGSFSTLEIQRTEQGDSAMYLCASSLIYGSGSITYNEQFFGPGTRLTVL.

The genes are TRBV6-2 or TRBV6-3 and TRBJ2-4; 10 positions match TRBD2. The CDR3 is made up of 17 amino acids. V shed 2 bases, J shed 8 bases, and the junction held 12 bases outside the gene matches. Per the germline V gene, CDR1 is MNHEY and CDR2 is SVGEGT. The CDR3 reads CASSYLAIAGGRDIQYF. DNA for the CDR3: TGTGCCAGCAGTTACCTCGCGATAGCGGGAGGTAGAGACATTCAGTACTTC.

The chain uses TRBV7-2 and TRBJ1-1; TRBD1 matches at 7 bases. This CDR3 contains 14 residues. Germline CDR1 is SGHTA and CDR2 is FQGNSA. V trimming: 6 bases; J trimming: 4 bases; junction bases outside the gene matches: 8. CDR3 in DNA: TGTGCCAGCAGGTCGGGGTCAGGGGGCACTGAAGCTTTCTTT. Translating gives CASRSGSGGTEAFF.

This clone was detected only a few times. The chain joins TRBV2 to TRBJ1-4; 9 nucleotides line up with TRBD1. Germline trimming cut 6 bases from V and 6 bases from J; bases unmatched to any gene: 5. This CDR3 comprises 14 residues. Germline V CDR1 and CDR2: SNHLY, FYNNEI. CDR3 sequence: CASRPGTGYEKLFF. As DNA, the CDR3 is TGTGCCAGCAGGCCCGGGACAGGGTATGAAAAACTGTTTTTT.

The CDR3: CAWSVGTVDTQYF. As DNA, the CDR3 is TGTGCCTGGAGTGTAGGGACAGTTGATACGCAGTATTTT. The rearrangement links TRBV30 to TRBJ2-3, with 7 bases identical to TRBD1. The CDR3 runs 13 residues. Germline V gene sequence: CDR1 GTSNPN, CDR2 SVGIG (reference sequence). V lost 0 bases to trimming and J lost 6 bases; unmatched junction nucleotides: 3.

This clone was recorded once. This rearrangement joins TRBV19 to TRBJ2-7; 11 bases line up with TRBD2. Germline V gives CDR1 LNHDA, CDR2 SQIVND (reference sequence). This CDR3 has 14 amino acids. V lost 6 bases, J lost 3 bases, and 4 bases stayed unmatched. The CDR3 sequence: CASSMTSGDYEQYF. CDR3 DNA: TGTGCCAGTAGCATGACTAGCGGGGACTACGAGCAGTACTTC. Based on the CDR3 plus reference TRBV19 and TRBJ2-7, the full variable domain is DGGITQSPKYLFRKEGQNVTLSCEQNLNHDAMYWYRQDPGQGLRLIYYSQIVNDFQKGDIAEGYSVSREKKESFPLTVTSAQKNPTAFYLCASSMTSGDYEQYFGPGTRLTVT.

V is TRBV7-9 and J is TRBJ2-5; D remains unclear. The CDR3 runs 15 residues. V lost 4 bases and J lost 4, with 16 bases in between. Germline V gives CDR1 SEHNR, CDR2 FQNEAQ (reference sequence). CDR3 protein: CASSSQLTPGETQYF. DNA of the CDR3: TGTGCCAGCAGCTCCCAATTGACACCCGGAGAGACCCAGTACTTC.

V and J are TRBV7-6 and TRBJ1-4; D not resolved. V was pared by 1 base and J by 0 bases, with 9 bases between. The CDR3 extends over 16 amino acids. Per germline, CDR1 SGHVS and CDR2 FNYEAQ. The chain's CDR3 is CASSLESTATNEKLFF. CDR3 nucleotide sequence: TGTGCCAGCAGCTTAGAGTCCACAGCAACTAATGAAAAACTGTTTTTT.

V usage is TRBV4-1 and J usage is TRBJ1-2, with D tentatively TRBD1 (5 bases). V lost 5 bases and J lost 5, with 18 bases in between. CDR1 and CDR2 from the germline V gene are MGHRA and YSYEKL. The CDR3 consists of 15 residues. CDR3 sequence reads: CASSYTSQGGYGYTF. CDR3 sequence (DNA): TGCGCCAGCAGCTATACGTCGCAGGGCGGATATGGCTACACCTTC.

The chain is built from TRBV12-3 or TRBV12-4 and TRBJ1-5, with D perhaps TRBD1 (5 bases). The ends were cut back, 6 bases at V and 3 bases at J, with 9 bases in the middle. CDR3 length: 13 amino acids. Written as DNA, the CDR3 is TGTGCCAGCAGGGGGGGAAACAATCAGCCCCAGCATTTT. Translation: CASRGGNNQPQHF.

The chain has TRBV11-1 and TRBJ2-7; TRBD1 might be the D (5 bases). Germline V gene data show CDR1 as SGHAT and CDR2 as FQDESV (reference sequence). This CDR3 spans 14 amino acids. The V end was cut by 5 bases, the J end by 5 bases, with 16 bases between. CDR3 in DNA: TGTGCCAGCAGCCCCAGGGCGCAAGGGGACGAGCAGTACTTC. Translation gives CASSPRAQGDEQYF.

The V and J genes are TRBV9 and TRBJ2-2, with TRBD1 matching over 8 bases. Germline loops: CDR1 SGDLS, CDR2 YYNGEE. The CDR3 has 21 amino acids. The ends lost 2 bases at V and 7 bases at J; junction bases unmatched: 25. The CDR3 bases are TGTGCCAGCAGCGTGGGAACTACAGGACCTCAGGGGGCTGGGAGTAGCGGGGAGCTGTTTTTT. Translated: CASSVGTTGPQGAGSSGELFF.

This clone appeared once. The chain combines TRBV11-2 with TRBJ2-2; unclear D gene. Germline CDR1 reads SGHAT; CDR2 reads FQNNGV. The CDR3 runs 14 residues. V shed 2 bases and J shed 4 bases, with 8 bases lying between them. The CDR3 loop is CASSLSLGTGELFF. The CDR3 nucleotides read TGTGCCAGCAGCTTATCTCTCGGCACCGGGGAGCTGTTTTTT.

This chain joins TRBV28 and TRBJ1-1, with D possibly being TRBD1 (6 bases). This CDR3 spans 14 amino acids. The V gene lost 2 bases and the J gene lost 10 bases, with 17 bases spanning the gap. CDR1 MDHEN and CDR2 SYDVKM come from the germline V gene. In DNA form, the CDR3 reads TGTGCCAGCAGTTTAGAAGGCCCCAGGGGTGGAGCTTTCTTT. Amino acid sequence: CASSLEGPRGGAFF.

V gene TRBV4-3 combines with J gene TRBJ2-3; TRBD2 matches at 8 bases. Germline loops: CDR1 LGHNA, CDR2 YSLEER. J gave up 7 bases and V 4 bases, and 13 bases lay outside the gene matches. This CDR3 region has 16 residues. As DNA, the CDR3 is TGCGCCAGCAGCCCCGGGGCTAGCGGGTCCGGGAATACGCAGTATTTT. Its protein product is CASSPGASGSGNTQYF.

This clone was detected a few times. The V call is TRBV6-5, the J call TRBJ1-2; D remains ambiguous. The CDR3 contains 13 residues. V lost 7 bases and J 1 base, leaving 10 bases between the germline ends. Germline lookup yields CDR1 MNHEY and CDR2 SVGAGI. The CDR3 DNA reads TGTGCCAGCAAGAACAGTGATAACTATGGCTACACCTTC. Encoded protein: CASKNSDNYGYTF.

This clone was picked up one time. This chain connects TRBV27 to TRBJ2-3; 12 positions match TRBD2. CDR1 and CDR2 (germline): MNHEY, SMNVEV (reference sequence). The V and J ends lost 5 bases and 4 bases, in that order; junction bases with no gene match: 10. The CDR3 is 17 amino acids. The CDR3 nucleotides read TGTGCCAGCAGTAGAAAACTAGCGGGGGGTTTGGCAGATACGCAGTATTTT. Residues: CASSRKLAGGLADTQYF.

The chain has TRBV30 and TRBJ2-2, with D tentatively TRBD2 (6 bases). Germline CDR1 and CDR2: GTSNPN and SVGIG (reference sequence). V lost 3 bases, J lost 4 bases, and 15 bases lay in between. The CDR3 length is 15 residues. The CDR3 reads CAWRQTSPVTGELFF. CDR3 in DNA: TGTGCCTGGAGACAAACTAGCCCCGTCACCGGGGAGCTGTTTTTT.

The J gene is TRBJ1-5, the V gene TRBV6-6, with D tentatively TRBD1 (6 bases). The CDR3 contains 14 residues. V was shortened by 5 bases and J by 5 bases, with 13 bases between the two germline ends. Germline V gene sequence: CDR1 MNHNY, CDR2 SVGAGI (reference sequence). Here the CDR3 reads CASSPVNRDQPQHF. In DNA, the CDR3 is TGTGCCAGCAGTCCGGTGAACAGGGATCAGCCCCAGCATTTT.